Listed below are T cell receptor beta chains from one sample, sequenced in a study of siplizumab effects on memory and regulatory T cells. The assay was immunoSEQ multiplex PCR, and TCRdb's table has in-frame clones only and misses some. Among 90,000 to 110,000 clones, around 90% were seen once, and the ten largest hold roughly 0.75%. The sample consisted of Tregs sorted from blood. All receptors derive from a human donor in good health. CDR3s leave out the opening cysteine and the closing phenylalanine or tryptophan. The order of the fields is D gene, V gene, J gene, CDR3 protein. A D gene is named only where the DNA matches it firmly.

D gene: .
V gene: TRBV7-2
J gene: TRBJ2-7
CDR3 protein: ASSLTTVYEQY

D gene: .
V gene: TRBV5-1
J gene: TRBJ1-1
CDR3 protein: ASLGAAEAF

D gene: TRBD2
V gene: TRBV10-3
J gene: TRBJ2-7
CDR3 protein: ATVQADGVAGVTYEQY

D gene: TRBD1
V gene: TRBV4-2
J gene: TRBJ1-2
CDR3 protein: ASSQVQGGDYGYT

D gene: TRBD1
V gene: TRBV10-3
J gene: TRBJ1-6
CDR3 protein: AISPDRIRSPLH

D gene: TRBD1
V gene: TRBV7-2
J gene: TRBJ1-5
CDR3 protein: ASSPSGQGSYQPQH

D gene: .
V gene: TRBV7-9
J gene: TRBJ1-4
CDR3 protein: ASSLTGSNEKLF

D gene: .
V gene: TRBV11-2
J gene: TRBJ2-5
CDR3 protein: ASSFGQETQY

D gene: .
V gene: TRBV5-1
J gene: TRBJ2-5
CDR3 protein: ASSLVSGMGETQY

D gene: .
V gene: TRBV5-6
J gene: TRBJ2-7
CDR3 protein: ASSLGRPAYEQY

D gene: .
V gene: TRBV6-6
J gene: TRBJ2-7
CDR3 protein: ASSYPQGLPAYEQY

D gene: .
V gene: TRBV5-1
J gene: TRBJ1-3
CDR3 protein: ASSLDARGSGNTIY

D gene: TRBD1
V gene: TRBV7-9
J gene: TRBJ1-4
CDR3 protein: AIPLGQGEEKLF

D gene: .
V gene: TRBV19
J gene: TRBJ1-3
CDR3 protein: ASSMGGHLSGNTIY

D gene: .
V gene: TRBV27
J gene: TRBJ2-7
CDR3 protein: ASSRGSSYEQY

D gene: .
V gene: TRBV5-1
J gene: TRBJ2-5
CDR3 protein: ASSASLETQY